This T cell receptor (beta chain) came from a study of CD8+CD57+ T cells in acquired aplastic anemia. About the research overall: Sorted CD4+ plus CD8+ cells gave DNA averaging 3.2 ug. Study-level findings and limits: About 27 shared CD8+ CDR3s appeared highly expressed within patients' immunodominant clones.

This clonotype was counted a few times. Antigen specificity is unknown. It was genomic DNA that served as the template for profiling TCR beta VDJ and CDR3. TCRdb ran MiXCR on the reads and lists one entry per CDR3 protein. The table shows 150,000 to 180,000 distinct CDR3 sequences, with about 50% occurring only once. This CDR3 has 18 residues. V gave up 2 bases and J gave up 5 bases; unmatched junction bases: 16. Germline V gene sequence: CDR1 MNHEY, CDR2 SVGAGI. Before being chosen for sequencing, patients had shown CD8+CD57+ cell expansion by flow cytometry. The clonotype originates from a human donor with aplastic anemia. Input material: sorted CD4+, CD8+, or CD8+CD57+ T cells (not recorded which) from PBMCs. The chain links TRBV6-5 to TRBJ2-5; the match to TRBD2 covers 8 bases. CDR3 DNA: TGTGCCAGCAGTTACAGCGGAACCTCGGCGGGAGGAGTGGAGACCCAGTACTTC. Encoded protein: CASSYSGTSAGGVETQYF.